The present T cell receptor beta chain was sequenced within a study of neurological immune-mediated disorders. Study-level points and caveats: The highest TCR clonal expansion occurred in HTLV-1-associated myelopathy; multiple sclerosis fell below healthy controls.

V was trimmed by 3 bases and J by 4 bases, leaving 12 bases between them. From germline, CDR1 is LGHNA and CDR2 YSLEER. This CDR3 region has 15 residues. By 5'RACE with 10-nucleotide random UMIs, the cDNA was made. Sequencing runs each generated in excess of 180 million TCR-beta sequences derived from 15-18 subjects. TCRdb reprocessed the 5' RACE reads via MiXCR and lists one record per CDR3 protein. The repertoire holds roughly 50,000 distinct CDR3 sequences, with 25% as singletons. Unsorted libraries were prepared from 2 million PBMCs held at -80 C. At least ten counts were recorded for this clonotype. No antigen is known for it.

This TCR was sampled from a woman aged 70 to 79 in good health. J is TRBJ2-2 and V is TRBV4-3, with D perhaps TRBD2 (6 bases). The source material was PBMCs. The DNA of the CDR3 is TGCGCCAGCAGCCAGGGGACTCCCGCCACCGGGGAGCTGTTTTTT. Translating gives CASSQGTPATGELFF.